The T cell receptor beta chain under discussion was sequenced for a study of regulatory T cells in long-lasting Graves disease. Overall study results and limits: Samples came from peripheral blood alone, without thyroid tissue.

Stated time point: persistent/refractory GD, antithyroid drugs over 5 years with positive TRAb. TCR sequences were obtained from RNA taken from PBMCs. EDTA tubes held roughly 9.9 milliliters of peripheral blood from each patient. The authors built TCR beta libraries using iRepertoire HTBI primers and Arm-PCR of CDR3 regions. TCRdb reprocessed the multiplex PCR reads via MiXCR and lists one record per CDR3 protein. The sample carries roughly 450,000 distinct CDR3 sequences, 23% recorded once. CDR1 is MNHEY and CDR2 is SVGEGT in the germline V gene. V dropped 5 bases and J dropped 0 bases, with 11 bases sitting between them. The CDR3 has 16 residues. On this clonotype: The target antigen is unknown.

The clonotype comes from a female donor with Graves disease. The rearrangement links TRBV6-2 or TRBV6-3 to TRBJ2-6, with D unresolved. Specimen: peripheral blood mononuclear cells (PBMCs), collected when the disease was refractory, from a patient treated with antithyroid drugs. CDR3 coding DNA: TGTGCCAGCAGTACCCAGGTCGGCTCTGGGGCCAACGTCCTGACTTTC. Protein: CASSTQVGSGANVLTF.